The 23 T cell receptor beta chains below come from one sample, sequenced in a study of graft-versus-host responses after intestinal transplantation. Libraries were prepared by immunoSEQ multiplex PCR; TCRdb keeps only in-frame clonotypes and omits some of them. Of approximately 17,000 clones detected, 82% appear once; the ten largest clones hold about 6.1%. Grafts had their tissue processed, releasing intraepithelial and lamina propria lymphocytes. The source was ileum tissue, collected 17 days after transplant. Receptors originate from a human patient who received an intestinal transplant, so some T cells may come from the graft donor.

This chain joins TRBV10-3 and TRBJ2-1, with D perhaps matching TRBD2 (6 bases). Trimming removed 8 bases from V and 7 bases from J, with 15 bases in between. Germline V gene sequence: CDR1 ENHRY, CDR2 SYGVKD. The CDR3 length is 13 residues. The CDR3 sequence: CAIRSREVNEQFF. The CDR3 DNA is TGTGCCATCCGGTCCAGGGAGGTTAATGAGCAGTTCTTC.

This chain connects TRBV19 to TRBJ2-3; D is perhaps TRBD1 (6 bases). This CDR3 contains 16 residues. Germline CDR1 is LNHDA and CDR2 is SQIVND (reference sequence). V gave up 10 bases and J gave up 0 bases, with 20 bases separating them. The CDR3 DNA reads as TGTGCCACAACGGACAGAGGGGAATATAGCACAGATACGCAGTATTTT. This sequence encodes CATTDRGEYSTDTQYF.

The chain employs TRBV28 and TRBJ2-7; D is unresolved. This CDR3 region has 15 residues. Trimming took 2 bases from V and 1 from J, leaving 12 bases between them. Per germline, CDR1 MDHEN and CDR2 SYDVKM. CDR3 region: CASSLEWSTSYEQYF. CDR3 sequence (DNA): TGTGCCAGCAGTTTAGAGTGGAGCACGTCCTACGAGCAGTACTTC.

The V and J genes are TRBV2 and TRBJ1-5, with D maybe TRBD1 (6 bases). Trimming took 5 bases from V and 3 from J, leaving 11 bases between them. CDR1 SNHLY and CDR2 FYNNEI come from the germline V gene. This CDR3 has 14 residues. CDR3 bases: TGTGCCAGCAGTTACAGGGTAACCAATCAGCCCCAGCATTTT. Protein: CASSYRVTNQPQHF.

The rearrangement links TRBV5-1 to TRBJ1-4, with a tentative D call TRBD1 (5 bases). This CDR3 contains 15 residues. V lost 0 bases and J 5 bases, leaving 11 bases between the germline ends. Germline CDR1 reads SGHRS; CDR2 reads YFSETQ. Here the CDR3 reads CASSLVGQRNEKLFF. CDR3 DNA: TGCGCCAGCAGCTTGGTAGGACAACGCAATGAAAAACTGTTTTTT.

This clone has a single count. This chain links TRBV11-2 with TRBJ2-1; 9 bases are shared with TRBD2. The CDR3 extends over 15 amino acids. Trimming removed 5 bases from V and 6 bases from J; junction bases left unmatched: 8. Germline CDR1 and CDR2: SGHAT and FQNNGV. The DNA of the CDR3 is TGTGCCAGCAGCCCAGGACTAGCGAGGGCCAATGAGCAGTTCTTC. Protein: CASSPGLARANEQFF.

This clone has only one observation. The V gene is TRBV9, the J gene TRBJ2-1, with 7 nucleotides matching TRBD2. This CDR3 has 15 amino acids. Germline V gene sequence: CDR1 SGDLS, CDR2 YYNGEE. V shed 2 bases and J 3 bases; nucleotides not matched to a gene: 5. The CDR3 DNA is TGTGCCAGCAGCGTTTCTAGCGGCGACTACAATGAGCAGTTCTTC. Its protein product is CASSVSSGDYNEQFF.

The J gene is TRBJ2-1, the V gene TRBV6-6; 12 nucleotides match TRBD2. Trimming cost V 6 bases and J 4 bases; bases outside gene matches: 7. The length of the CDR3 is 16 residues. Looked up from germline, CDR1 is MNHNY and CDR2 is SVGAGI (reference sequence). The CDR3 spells CASRSGLAGRYNEQFF. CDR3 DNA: TGTGCCAGCAGATCGGGACTAGCGGGCAGATACAATGAGCAGTTCTTC.

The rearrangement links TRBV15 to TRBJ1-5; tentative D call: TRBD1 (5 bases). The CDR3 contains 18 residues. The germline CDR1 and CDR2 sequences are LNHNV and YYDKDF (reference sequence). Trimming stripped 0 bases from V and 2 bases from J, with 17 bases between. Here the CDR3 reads CATSREGGASGGNQPQHF. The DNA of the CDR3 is TGTGCCACCAGCAGAGAAGGAGGGGCCTCCGGGGGCAATCAGCCCCAGCATTTT.

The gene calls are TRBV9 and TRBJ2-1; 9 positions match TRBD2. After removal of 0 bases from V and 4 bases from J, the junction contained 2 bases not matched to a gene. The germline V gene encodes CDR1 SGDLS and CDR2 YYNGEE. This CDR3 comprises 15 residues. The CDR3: CASSVVSGSYNEQFF. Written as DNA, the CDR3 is TGTGCCAGCAGCGTAGTTAGCGGGAGTTACAATGAGCAGTTCTTC.

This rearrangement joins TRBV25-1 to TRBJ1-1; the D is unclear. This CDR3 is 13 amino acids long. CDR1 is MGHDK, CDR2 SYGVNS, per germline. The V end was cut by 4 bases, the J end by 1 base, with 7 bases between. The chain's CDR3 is CASSAKGNTEAFF. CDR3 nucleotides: TGTGCCAGCAGTGCCAAGGGGAACACTGAAGCTTTCTTT.

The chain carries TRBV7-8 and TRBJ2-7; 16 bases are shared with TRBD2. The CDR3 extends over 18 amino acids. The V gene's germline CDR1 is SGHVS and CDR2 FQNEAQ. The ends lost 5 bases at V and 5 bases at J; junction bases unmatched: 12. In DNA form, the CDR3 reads TGTGCCAGCAGCATGCACACCGGGACTAGCGGGAGGGGCAACGAGCAGTACTTC. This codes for CASSMHTGTSGRGNEQYF.

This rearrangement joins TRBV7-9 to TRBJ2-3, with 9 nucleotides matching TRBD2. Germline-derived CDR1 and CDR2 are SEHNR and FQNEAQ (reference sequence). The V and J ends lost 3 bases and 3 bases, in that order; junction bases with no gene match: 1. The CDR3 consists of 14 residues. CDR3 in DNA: TGTGCCAGCAGCTTTAGCGGGAGTACAGATACGCAGTATTTT. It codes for CASSFSGSTDTQYF.

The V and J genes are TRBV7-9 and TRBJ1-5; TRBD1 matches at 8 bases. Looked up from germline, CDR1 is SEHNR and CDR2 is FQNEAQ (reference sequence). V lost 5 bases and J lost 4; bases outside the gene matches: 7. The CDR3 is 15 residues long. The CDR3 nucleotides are TGTGCCAGCAGCCCCGGGACAGGACTAAATCAGCCCCAGCATTTT. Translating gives CASSPGTGLNQPQHF.

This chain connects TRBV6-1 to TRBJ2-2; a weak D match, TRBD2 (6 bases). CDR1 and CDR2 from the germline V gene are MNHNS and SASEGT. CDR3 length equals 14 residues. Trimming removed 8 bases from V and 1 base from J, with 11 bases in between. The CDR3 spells CASPSGENTGELFF. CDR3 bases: TGTGCCAGCCCCTCGGGAGAGAACACCGGGGAGCTGTTTTTT.

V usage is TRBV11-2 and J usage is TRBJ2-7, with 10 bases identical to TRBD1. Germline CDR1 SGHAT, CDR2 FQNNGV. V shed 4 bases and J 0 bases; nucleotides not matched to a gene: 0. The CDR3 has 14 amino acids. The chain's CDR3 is CASSWTGGSYEQYF. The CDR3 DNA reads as TGTGCCAGCAGCTGGACAGGGGGCTCCTACGAGCAGTACTTC.

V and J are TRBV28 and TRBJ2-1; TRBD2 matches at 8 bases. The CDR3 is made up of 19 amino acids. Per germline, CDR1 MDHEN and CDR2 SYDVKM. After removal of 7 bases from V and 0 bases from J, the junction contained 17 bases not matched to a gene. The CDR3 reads CASNRVTSGSRPSYNEQFF. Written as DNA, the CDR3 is TGTGCCAGCAATCGAGTCACTAGCGGAAGCCGGCCCTCCTACAATGAGCAGTTCTTC.

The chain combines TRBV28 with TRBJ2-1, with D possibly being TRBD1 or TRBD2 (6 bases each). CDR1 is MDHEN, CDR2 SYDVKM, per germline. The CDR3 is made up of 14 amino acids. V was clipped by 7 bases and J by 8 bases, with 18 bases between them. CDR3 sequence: CASNSLRGADEQFF. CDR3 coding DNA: TGTGCCAGCAACTCCCTTAGGGGGGCCGATGAGCAGTTCTTC.

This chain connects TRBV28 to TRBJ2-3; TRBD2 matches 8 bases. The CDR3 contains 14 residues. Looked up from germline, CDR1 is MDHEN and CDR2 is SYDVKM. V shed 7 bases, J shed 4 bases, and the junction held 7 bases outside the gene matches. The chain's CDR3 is CASTEREWSDTQYF. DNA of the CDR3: TGTGCCAGCACGGAGCGGGAGTGGTCAGATACGCAGTATTTT.

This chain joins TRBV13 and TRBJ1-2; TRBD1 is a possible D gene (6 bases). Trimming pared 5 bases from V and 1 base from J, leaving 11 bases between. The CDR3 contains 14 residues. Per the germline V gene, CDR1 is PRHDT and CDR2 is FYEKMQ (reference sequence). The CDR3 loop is CASSTWDNNYGYTF. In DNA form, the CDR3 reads TGTGCCAGCAGCACCTGGGACAATAACTATGGCTACACCTTC.

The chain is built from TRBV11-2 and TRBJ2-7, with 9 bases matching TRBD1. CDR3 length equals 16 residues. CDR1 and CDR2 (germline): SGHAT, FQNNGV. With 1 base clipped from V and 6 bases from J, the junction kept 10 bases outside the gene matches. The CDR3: CASSLGGPGQGAEQYF. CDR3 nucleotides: TGTGCCAGCAGCTTAGGGGGGCCGGGACAGGGTGCCGAGCAGTACTTC. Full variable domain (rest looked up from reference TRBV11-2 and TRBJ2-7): EAGVAQSPRYKIIEKRQSVAFWCNPISGHATLYWYQQILGQGPKLLIQFQNNGVVDDSQLPKDRFSAERLKGVDSTLKIQPAKLEDSAVYLCASSLGGPGQGAEQYFGPGTRLTVT.

The CDR3 nucleotides are TGTGCCATCAGTGAAGTCGTGTTAGCGGGAGGGCACGATACGCAGTATTTT. Its translation is CAISEVVLAGGHDTQYF. V is TRBV10-3 and J is TRBJ2-3; TRBD2 aligns across 11 bases. CDR1 and CDR2 (germline): ENHRY, SYGVKD. V gave up 3 bases and J gave up 6 bases; unmatched junction bases: 11. The length of the CDR3 is 17 residues.

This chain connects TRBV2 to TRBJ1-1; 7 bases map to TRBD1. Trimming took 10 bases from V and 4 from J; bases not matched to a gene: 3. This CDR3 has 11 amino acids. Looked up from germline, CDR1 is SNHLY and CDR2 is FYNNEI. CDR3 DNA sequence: TGTGCCAAACAGGGGATCACTGAAGCTTTCTTT. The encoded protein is CAKQGITEAFF. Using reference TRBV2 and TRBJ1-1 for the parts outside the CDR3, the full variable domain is EPEVTQTPSHQVTQMGQEVILRCVPISNHLYFYWYRQILGQKVEFLVSFYNNEISEKSEIFDDQFSVERPDGSNFTLKIRSTKLEDSAMYFCAKQGITEAFFGQGTRLTVV.